The source of this TCR beta chain is a study of cytotoxic CD8 clonotypes in ibrutinib-treated CLL (dated by TCRdb to the early 2020s). For context, the study as a whole: The cohort was composed of under 12 relapsed/refractory and about 15 treatment-naive patients; IGHV unmutated status was identified in about 17 patients. Partial responses were observed in some 24 patients and complete responses in 2; after a median follow-up of roughly 72 months, remission was maintained in about 15 patients and progression was observed in 12. Samples at response were collected after a median of about 12 months of treatment, with a range of 6 to 36 months. An average of approximately 260,000 productive templates and some 99,000 productive rearrangements was obtained per sample. Of the approximately 86 participants in the trial, about two dozen had longitudinal samples available. Cryopreserved peripheral blood mononuclear cells were collected at three points: before therapy, at response, and at either sustained remission or disease progression. Every remission and progressive disease sample was obtained while ibrutinib was still being received by the patients. What the study reported, not specific to this receptor: Baseline clonality was found to be higher than that of age-matched healthy donors and was strongly correlated with circulating CD8+ T-cell counts. An increase in clonality was observed at ibrutinib response, with clonality remaining stable during sustained remission and falling back toward baseline at progression. Lymph node repertoires were not examined, and the timing of sampling was not matched between patients in sustained remission and those whose disease progressed. Public clonotypes were rare and either contracted or stayed stable during treatment, and the rise in clonality at ibrutinib response reflected the expansion of private clonotypes.

On a MiSeq, deep resolution sequencing aimed for a depth between 1 in 1 million and 1 in 200,000 T cells, with each clonotype covered approximately 9.8x on average. TCR beta libraries were generated with the immunoSEQ hsTCRB Kit. Per the authors' processing: ImmunoSEQ Data Assistant and ImmunoSEQ Analyzer were used for data analysis, and V, D and J genes were assigned according to IMGT definitions. Clonality, with values ranging from 0 to 1, was calculated as one minus the normalized Shannon entropy of productive rearrangement frequencies. Only overrepresented clonotypes making up at least 0.05% of each patient's repertoire were included in the public clonotype analysis. Around 13 age-matched healthy donor repertoires from immuneACCESS were used as controls for clonality. The table comes from immuneACCESS by way of TCRdb, which keeps in-frame sequences with V and J called. Part of the clones is missing from these tables; in studies checked, under half for an unresolved V gene and the rest for unknown reasons. The V and J calls and clone size come from that table; D and trimming were worked out from the DNA. This sample gives some 80,000 clones in total; roughly three quarters of them show up just once. The ten largest clones take up approximately 4.4% of the sample.

Comment on this clone: Its antigen has not been determined. Base qualities are not at hand, and no much larger clone is one base apart.

What the time point label conveys for this sample: about a year on ibrutinib. For TCR beta library preparation, roughly 2 micrograms of genomic DNA were extracted from the cryopreserved PBMCs. Longitudinal blood samples from CLL patients on ibrutinib monotherapy underwent high-throughput TCR beta sequencing. The patients took part in an open-label, single-center phase 2 trial of ibrutinib monotherapy. From a lookup of the germline V gene (reference sequence), CDR1 and CDR2 are SGHKS and YYEKEE. From the cysteine up to the phenylalanine, the CDR3 has a length of 16 residues. The retained sequence is limited to the CDR3, 48 bases, with the frame set at the first base. V was cut back by 4 bases and J by 1 base, leaving a gap of 16 bases between them.

The rearranged segments are TRBV5-5 and TRBJ2-3; the D gene lacks a confident call. Here the sequenced sample was PBMCs, taken after 12 months of ibrutinib treatment. The TCR was taken from a human donor with chronic lymphocytic leukemia. The CDR3 loop reads CASSPRARRGTDTQYF. The sequence in DNA is TGTGCCAGCAGCCCCCGGGCCCGCCGAGGCACAGATACGCAGTATTTT.